These 2 T cell receptor beta chains originate from one sample sequenced in a study of early T cells in non-severe SARS-CoV-2 infection. In TCRdb, the 5' RACE reads were re-called with MiXCR into one record per CDR3 protein. The sample yields approximately 38,000 distinct CDR3 sequences, approximately 4.8% seen once. Source material: whole blood. The receptors here all came from an adult who was a healthcare worker with PCR-confirmed SARS-CoV-2 infection or an uninfected control (not recorded which).

This clonotype was seen many times. The chain links TRBV19 to TRBJ2-2, with 8 bases matching TRBD2. The CDR3 runs 16 residues. The V and J ends lost 4 bases and 5 bases, in that order; junction bases with no gene match: 9. The V gene's germline CDR1 is LNHDA and CDR2 SQIVND (reference sequence). The CDR3 DNA reads as TGTGCCAGTAGTACATCGTCGGGAGGGCGAACCGGGGAGCTGTTTTTT. Its protein is CASSTSSGGRTGELFF.

This clonotype was detected ten times or more. V usage is TRBV5-1 and J usage is TRBJ1-1; D not certain. CDR1 SGHRS and CDR2 YFSETQ come from the germline V gene. Trimming left V 2 bases short and J 6 bases short, with 14 bases between. CDR3 size: 14 residues. CDR3 region: CASSFGEENAEAFF. The CDR3 DNA is TGCGCCAGCAGCTTCGGGGAGGAAAACGCTGAAGCTTTCTTT.